The 14 T cell receptor beta chains below come from one sample, sequenced in a study of response to subunit inactivated influenza vaccine. Using its own MiXCR run on the RT-PCR reads, TCRdb lists one record per CDR3 protein. The sample yields about 540,000 distinct CDR3 sequences, roughly 25% seen once. These data were also filed under a second study, of T cells expressing NK-cell markers. From that paper: What made the TCR beta cDNA was 5'RACE template switching with UMIs.

Sequencing was performed on CD4+ T cells sorted from PBMCs, taken approximately 13 days after vaccination. The origin of the receptors is a man aged 45-60 years who received an inactivated influenza vaccine.

V and J are TRBV12-3 or TRBV12-4 and TRBJ1-1, with TRBD1 identical over 8 bases. The CDR3 runs 14 residues. V gave up 5 bases and J gave up 3 bases; unmatched junction bases: 5. DNA for the CDR3: TGTGCCAGCAGTCGAGACAGGGGTGACACTGAAGCTTTCTTT. As protein: CASSRDRGDTEAFF.

The table lists this clonotype with a few counts. The rearrangement links TRBV7-3 to TRBJ2-1, with 9 bases aligning to TRBD2. CDR3 length: 14 residues. Germline CDR1 SGHTA, CDR2 FQGTGA. Losses at the gene ends were 3 bases for V and 7 bases for J; bases not matched to a gene: 4. This CDR3 reads CASSFSGSRNEQFF. CDR3 sequence (DNA): TGTGCCAGCAGCTTTAGCGGGAGTAGGAATGAGCAGTTCTTC.

This clonotype was counted only a few times. The gene calls are TRBV7-2 and TRBJ2-7; no definite D call. From germline, CDR1 is SGHTA and CDR2 FQGNSA. V shed 2 bases and J shed 3 bases, with 5 bases lying between them. The CDR3 consists of 12 residues. CDR3 loop: CASSLTYYEQYF. CDR3 bases: TGTGCCAGCAGCTTAACATACTACGAGCAGTACTTC.

V and J are TRBV29-1 and TRBJ1-1; unclear D gene. The V and J ends lost 7 bases and 5 bases respectively, with 11 bases between them. From germline, CDR1 is SQVTM and CDR2 ANQGSEA. The CDR3 has 11 residues. This CDR3 is CSGRHGTEAFF. As DNA, the CDR3 is TGCAGCGGCCGGCATGGGACTGAAGCTTTCTTT.

This clonotype has only a few counts. The rearrangement links TRBV4-3 to TRBJ1-3, with D uncertain. The CDR3 is 15 amino acids. V lost 0 bases and J 4 bases, leaving 10 bases between the germline ends. In germline, CDR1 is LGHNA, CDR2 YSLEER. The CDR3: CASSQESRTGNTIYF. CDR3 nucleotide sequence: TGCGCCAGCAGCCAAGAGAGTCGGACCGGAAACACCATATATTTT.

This chain connects TRBV15 to TRBJ1-2; D is possibly TRBD1 (5 bases). This CDR3 comprises 13 residues. Germline-derived CDR1 and CDR2 are LNHNV and YYDKDF (reference sequence). V lost 3 bases and J lost 2, with 7 bases in between. DNA of the CDR3: TGTGCCACCAGCAGGGACACGAACTATGGCTACACCTTC. It yields the protein CATSRDTNYGYTF.

The CDR3 is CASSLDTKETQYF. CDR3 in DNA: TGTGCCAGCAGCTTGGACACCAAAGAGACCCAGTACTTC. The chain recombines TRBV7-2 with TRBJ2-5, with TRBD1 as a possible D gene (5 bases). The CDR3 loop spans 13 amino acids. Germline CDR1 and CDR2: SGHTA and FQGNSA. Trimming took off 3 bases at V and 3 bases at J, with 8 bases between the two ends.

The chain employs TRBV5-1 and TRBJ1-3; TRBD1 aligns across 9 bases. CDR3 size: 15 residues. Germline V lookup: CDR1 SGHRS, CDR2 YFSETQ. The J segment lost 3 bases and the V segment lost 3 bases, leaving 4 bases of the junction unmatched. The CDR3 coding sequence is TGCGCCAGCAGCTGGACAGGGGCAGATGGAAACACCATATATTTT. Translation: CASSWTGADGNTIYF. The full variable domain, rest sourced from reference TRBV5-1 and TRBJ1-3, is KAGVTQTPRYLIKTRGQQVTLSCSPISGHRSVSWYQQTPGQGLQFLFEYFSETQRNKGNFPGRFSGRQFSNSRSEMNVSTLELGDSALYLCASSWTGADGNTIYFGEGSWLTVV.

This clonotype was counted a few times. V usage is TRBV28 and J usage is TRBJ1-1; D unclear. The ends were cut back, 4 bases at V and 4 bases at J, with 13 bases in the middle. The CDR3 consists of 14 residues. Germline CDR1 is MDHEN and CDR2 is SYDVKM. The DNA for the CDR3 is TGTGCCAGCAGTTCCCATGGTGTAGGCACTGAAGCTTTCTTT. Amino acids: CASSSHGVGTEAFF.

CDR3 amino acids: CASSIQTGQETQYF. The CDR3 DNA reads TGTGCCAGCAGCATACAGACAGGACAGGAGACCCAGTACTTC. The gene calls are TRBV7-2 and TRBJ2-5; possibly TRBD1 for D (6 bases). Germline V gene lookup returns CDR1 SGHTA and CDR2 FQGNSA. This CDR3 is built from 14 residues. V lost 5 bases and J lost 5, with 15 bases in between. Full variable domain (rest looked up from reference TRBV7-2 and TRBJ2-5): GAGVSQSPSNKVTEKGKDVELRCDPISGHTALYWYRQSLGQGLEFLIYFQGNSAPDKSGLPSDRFSAERTGGSVSTLTIQRTQQEDSAVYLCASSIQTGQETQYFGPGTRLLVL.

The CDR3 region is CASSQYEGTGELFF. The CDR3 DNA reads as TGTGCCAGCAGCCAATATGAAGGGACCGGGGAGCTGTTTTTT. The gene calls are TRBV3-1 and TRBJ2-2; unclear D gene. The CDR3 covers 14 residues. Trimming left V 2 bases short and J 5 bases short, with 9 bases between. Germline CDR1 and CDR2: LGHDT and YNNKEL (reference sequence).

The chain carries TRBV18 and TRBJ2-7, with 11 nucleotides matching TRBD2. With V trimmed by 0 bases and J by 6 bases, 7 bases remained unmatched. The CDR3 contains 16 residues. The germline V gene has CDR1 KGHSH and CDR2 LQKENI. This chain's CDR3 is CASSPPTGTSGREQYF. The CDR3 nucleotides are TGTGCCAGCTCACCACCGACCGGGACTAGCGGTCGCGAGCAGTACTTC. Full variable domain (rest looked up from reference TRBV18 and TRBJ2-7): NAGVMQNPRHLVRRRGQEARLRCSPMKGHSHVYWYRQLPEEGLKFMVYLQKENIIDESGMPKERFSAEFPKEGPSILRIQQVVRGDSAAYFCASSPPTGTSGREQYFGPGTRLTVT.

The rearrangement joins TRBV11-2 to TRBJ2-2, with a possible D match to TRBD1 (6 bases). The germline CDR1 and CDR2 sequences are SGHAT and FQNNGV. Between the trimmed V and J ends, which lost 5 bases and 3 bases, there was a span of 13 bases. This CDR3 region has 15 residues. The CDR3 here is CASSVQGGDTGELFF. CDR3 nucleotide sequence: TGTGCCAGCAGCGTACAGGGCGGCGACACCGGGGAGCTGTTTTTT.

The chain combines TRBV20-1 with TRBJ2-7, with a possible D match to TRBD1 (7 bases). This CDR3 has 16 residues. V shed 1 base and J shed 0 bases, with 16 bases lying between them. CDR1 is DFQATT, CDR2 SNEGSKA, per germline (reference sequence). DNA for the CDR3: TGCAGTGCTAGAGTGGCCGCAGGGGGGTACTCCTACGAGCAGTACTTC. It yields the protein CSARVAAGGYSYEQYF.